The 30 T cell receptor beta chains reported below all come from one sample, sequenced in a study of T-cell reconstitution after alpha-beta-depleted transplantation in children. Unique molecular identifiers were incorporated into the prepared TCRbeta library. TCRdb used MiXCR to reprocess the PCR reads, holding one entry per CDR3 protein. In the table there are about 610,000 distinct CDR3 sequences, roughly a tenth of which are singletons. This material consisted of PBMCs from the stem cell graft donor, taken from the stem cell graft. These receptors all stem from a human donor who donated a stem cell graft to a child with acute myeloid leukemia.

This clonotype was counted ten times or more. This chain uses TRBV20-1 with TRBJ2-1; perhaps TRBD2 as D (5 bases). V lost 0 bases and J 0 bases, leaving 12 bases between the germline ends. Germline V gene lookup returns CDR1 DFQATT and CDR2 SNEGSKA (reference sequence). This CDR3 has 16 amino acids. This CDR3 reads CSARDEGSSSYNEQFF. In DNA form, the CDR3 reads TGCAGTGCTAGAGATGAGGGAAGCAGCTCCTACAATGAGCAGTTCTTC.

V gene TRBV7-9 combines with J gene TRBJ1-2; D perhaps matches TRBD1 (6 bases). Trimming shortened V by 1 base and J by 2 bases, and 14 bases separated the two germline ends. Looked up from germline, CDR1 is SEHNR and CDR2 is FQNEAQ (reference sequence). There are 16 residues in the CDR3. The CDR3 coding sequence is TGTGCCAGCAGCTTAGGATGGACAGACTCGAACTATGGCTACACCTTC. Its protein product is CASSLGWTDSNYGYTF. Using reference TRBV7-9 and TRBJ1-2 for the parts outside the CDR3, the full variable domain is DTGVSQNPRHKITKRGQNVTFRCDPISEHNRLYWYRQTLGQGPEFLTYFQNEAQLEKSRLLSDRFSAERPKGSFSTLEIQRTEQGDSAMYLCASSLGWTDSNYGYTFGSGTRLTVV.

In nucleotides, the CDR3 is TGTGCCAGCAGCCCGACTAGCGGGAGTATAACCGGGGAGCTGTTTTTT. The encoded protein is CASSPTSGSITGELFF. This sequence joins TRBV11-2 and TRBJ2-2; 12 bases agree with TRBD2. V lost 5 bases to trimming and J lost 5 bases; unmatched junction nucleotides: 6. The germline V gene encodes CDR1 SGHAT and CDR2 FQNNGV. The CDR3 length is 16 residues. The whole variable domain, remainder taken from reference TRBV11-2 and TRBJ2-2, is EAGVAQSPRYKIIEKRQSVAFWCNPISGHATLYWYQQILGQGPKLLIQFQNNGVVDDSQLPKDRFSAERLKGVDSTLKIQPAKLEDSAVYLCASSPTSGSITGELFFGEGSRLTVL.

The chain links TRBV29-1 to TRBJ1-2; a weak D match, TRBD1 (5 bases). The length of the CDR3 is 13 residues. V lost 6 bases, J lost 4 bases, and 15 bases lay in between. In germline, CDR1 is SQVTM, CDR2 ANQGSEA. The CDR3 reads CSVTGLLSYGYTF. The CDR3 DNA reads TGCAGCGTCACAGGTCTCCTTAGCTATGGCTACACCTTC. The full variable domain, with the rest looked up from reference TRBV29-1 and TRBJ1-2, is SAVISQKPSRDICQRGTSLTIQCQVDSQVTMMFWYRQQPGQSLTLIATANQGSEATYESGFVIDKFPISRPNLTFSTLTVSNMSPEDSSIYLCSVTGLLSYGYTFGSGTRLTVV.

This clonotype was detected only once. The chain is built from TRBV18 and TRBJ1-5; D unresolved. V was trimmed by 4 bases and J by 9 bases, leaving 10 bases between them. The germline gives CDR1 KGHSH, CDR2 LQKENI. CDR3 length equals 12 residues. CDR3 nucleotides: TGTGCCAGCTCACAAGAGGGATTGCCCCAGCATTTT. This encodes CASSQEGLPQHF.

This clonotype was detected many times. The chain links TRBV14 to TRBJ2-2; D possibly corresponds to TRBD1 (5 bases). The CDR3 length is 13 residues. Trimming cost V 8 bases and J 5 bases, with 12 bases left between them. Germline V gene sequence: CDR1 SGHDN, CDR2 FVKESK. CDR3 in DNA: TGTGCCAGCGGGGCAGGTCTTACCGGGGAGCTGTTTTTT. Encoded protein: CASGAGLTGELFF.

A few counts support this clonotype. The rearrangement joins TRBV20-1 to TRBJ2-1, with TRBD2 as a possible D gene (6 bases). Between the trimmed V and J ends, which lost 5 bases and 6 bases, there was a span of 17 bases. The germline gives CDR1 DFQATT, CDR2 SNEGSKA (reference sequence). The CDR3 contains 14 residues. In DNA, the CDR3 is TGCAGTGCTCTAGGAGGGACGTCAACCAATGAGCAGTTCTTC. Amino acid sequence: CSALGGTSTNEQFF.

This clonotype has ten or more counts. This chain uses TRBV5-1 with TRBJ2-5; D gene uncertain. Germline V gene sequence: CDR1 SGHRS, CDR2 YFSETQ. V lost 0 bases and J 5 bases, leaving 14 bases between the germline ends. The CDR3 consists of 15 residues. CDR3 coding DNA: TGCGCCAGCAGCTTGGCGGCCCTGAACGATGAGACCCAGTACTTC. This translates into CASSLAALNDETQYF.

This chain links TRBV28 with TRBJ2-2; D is perhaps TRBD2 (5 bases). Per the germline V gene, CDR1 is MDHEN and CDR2 is SYDVKM. This CDR3 spans 14 amino acids. Trimming left V 5 bases short and J 2 bases short, with 9 bases between. CDR3: CASSRTFNTGELFF. CDR3 DNA sequence: TGTGCCAGCAGTAGGACTTTCAACACCGGGGAGCTGTTTTTT.

The chain uses TRBV5-1 and TRBJ1-1, with D possibly TRBD1 on 5 matching bases. The V gene lost 3 bases and the J gene lost 5 bases, with 11 bases spanning the gap. The CDR3 is 13 amino acids. Germline V gives CDR1 SGHRS, CDR2 YFSETQ. The CDR3 DNA sequence: TGCGCCAGCAGCTGGCAGGGCTCGACTGAAGCTTTCTTT. Translation gives CASSWQGSTEAFF.

There are many counts of this clonotype. The chain employs TRBV7-2 and TRBJ1-5, with D hard to call. The CDR3 spans 14 residues. Germline loops: CDR1 SGHTA, CDR2 FQGNSA. With 5 bases removed from V and 9 bases from J, the gap between germline ends came to 17 bases. The CDR3 DNA reads as TGTGCCAGCAGCGTAGACACCGGAGATCGGCCCCAGCATTTT. It encodes CASSVDTGDRPQHF.

This clonotype was observed a few times. J is TRBJ2-2 and V is TRBV29-1; D remains ambiguous. With 3 bases removed from V and 2 bases from J, the gap between germline ends came to 7 bases. The CDR3 has 13 amino acids. CDR1 is SQVTM and CDR2 is ANQGSEA in the germline V gene. The CDR3 bases are TGCAGCGTTGACAGTGAAAACACCGGGGAGCTGTTTTTT. Amino acids: CSVDSENTGELFF.

Only a few counts were recorded for this clonotype. J is TRBJ2-7 and V is TRBV27; 7 nucleotides align to TRBD2. The germline CDR1 and CDR2 sequences are MNHEY and SMNVEV (reference sequence). The trim removed 8 bases at V and 3 bases at J, leaving 13 bases unmatched. CDR3 size: 15 residues. CDR3 sequence (DNA): TGTGCCAGCGCTGCACTTATAGCGGGCGACTACGAGCAGTACTTC. This translates into CASAALIAGDYEQYF.

This rearrangement joins TRBV24-1 to TRBJ1-5, with D possibly being TRBD1 (6 bases). CDR1 and CDR2 (germline): KGHDR, SFDVKD. Trimming left V 3 bases short and J 1 base short, with 12 bases between. The CDR3 runs to 16 residues. CDR3 sequence (DNA): TGTGCCACCAGTGATAGAAGGGGGGGGAGCAATCAGCCCCAGCATTTT. Translation: CATSDRRGGSNQPQHF.

There are a few counts of this clonotype. The chain has TRBV7-2 and TRBJ2-7; 7 nucleotides line up with TRBD1. Per the germline V gene, CDR1 is SGHTA and CDR2 is FQGNSA. The CDR3 runs to 15 residues. V was pared by 5 bases and J by 1 base, with 8 bases of the junction left unmatched. As DNA, the CDR3 is TGTGCCAGCAGCCTACTGGGACAGTTGTCCTACGAGCAGTACTTC. This codes for CASSLLGQLSYEQYF. The whole variable domain, filled in from reference TRBV7-2 and TRBJ2-7, reads GAGVSQSPSNKVTEKGKDVELRCDPISGHTALYWYRQSLGQGLEFLIYFQGNSAPDKSGLPSDRFSAERTGGSVSTLTIQRTQQEDSAVYLCASSLLGQLSYEQYFGPGTRLTVT.

As concerns this clonotype: One end of the junction fails to match germline, which may point to a read error. The chain has TRBV12-3 or TRBV12-4 and TRBJ2-3, with D hard to call. The length of the CDR3 is 15 residues. CDR3 coding DNA: TGTGCCAGCAGGTTAGACCGGCCAAGCACAGATACGCAGTATTTT. Protein product: CASRLDRPSTDTQYF.

The chain uses TRBV29-1 and TRBJ2-4; D uncertain. CDR1 SQVTM and CDR2 ANQGSEA come from the germline V gene. CDR3 size: 14 residues. Trimming shortened V by 2 bases and J by 1 base, and 9 bases separated the two germline ends. The CDR3 coding sequence is TGCAGCGTTGAACCGCTGGGCGCCAAAAACATTCAGTACTTC. The encoded protein is CSVEPLGAKNIQYF.

The rearrangement joins TRBV7-3 to TRBJ2-1; no reliable D call. CDR1 is SGHTA, CDR2 FQGTGA, per germline. CDR3 length: 12 amino acids. Trimming took 5 bases from V and 9 from J, leaving 11 bases between them. The CDR3: CASSRVEAEQFF. The DNA for the CDR3 is TGTGCCAGCAGCCGGGTCGAGGCTGAGCAGTTCTTC. Combining the CDR3 with reference TRBV7-3 and TRBJ2-1 gives the whole variable domain GAGVSQTPSNKVTEKGKYVELRCDPISGHTALYWYRQSLGQGPEFLIYFQGTGAADDSGLPNDRFFAVRPEGSVSTLKIQRTERGDSAVYLCASSRVEAEQFFGPGTRLTVL.

There are a few counts of this clonotype. This sequence joins TRBV20-1 and TRBJ1-1; maybe TRBD1 (5 bases). CDR3 size: 16 residues. Germline lookup yields CDR1 DFQATT and CDR2 SNEGSKA (reference sequence). The V and J ends lost 2 bases and 1 base respectively, with 17 bases between them. CDR3 region: CSARRRAGRENTEAFF. The CDR3 region has the DNA TGCAGTGCTAGAAGGAGGGCAGGGCGGGAGAACACTGAAGCTTTCTTT.

This clonotype came up many times. This rearrangement joins TRBV12-3 or TRBV12-4 to TRBJ1-1, with unresolved D. The CDR3 has 12 residues. V was cut by 2 bases and J by 7 bases, with 8 bases left in between. The chain's CDR3 is CASSLTSIEAFF. In nucleotides, the CDR3 is TGTGCCAGCAGTTTAACCTCCATTGAAGCTTTCTTT.

This clonotype has more than one count but fewer than ten. The CDR3 nucleotides are TGCAGTGCTAGAGATCGGGCTAGCGGGTACAATGAGCAGTTCTTC. It is translated as CSARDRASGYNEQFF. The chain is built from TRBV20-1 and TRBJ2-1; TRBD2 matches at 8 bases. In germline, CDR1 is DFQATT, CDR2 SNEGSKA (reference sequence). The J segment lost 4 bases and the V segment lost 0 bases, leaving 5 bases of the junction unmatched. The CDR3 spans 15 residues.

This clonotype was counted a few times. The chain carries TRBV9 and TRBJ2-1, with TRBD2 identical over 11 bases. Germline CDR1 reads SGDLS; CDR2 reads YYNGEE. The CDR3 contains 13 residues. With V trimmed by 4 bases and J by 10 bases, 4 bases remained unmatched. The CDR3 here is CASSFRTSGEQFF. In nucleotides, the CDR3 is TGTGCCAGCAGCTTCCGGACTAGCGGGGAGCAGTTCTTC.

The rearrangement uses TRBV4-3 and TRBJ2-4; 7 bases align to TRBD2. This CDR3 region has 15 residues. The junction had 7 bases not matched to a gene; V was cut back by 5 bases and J by 3 bases. CDR1 is LGHNA and CDR2 is YSLEER in the germline V gene. CDR3 in amino acids: CASSNGGGSKNIQYF. In DNA form, the CDR3 reads TGCGCCAGCAGCAACGGGGGAGGGAGCAAAAACATTCAGTACTTC.

V usage is TRBV27 and J usage is TRBJ2-1, with TRBD2 matching 8 bases. J was trimmed by 7 bases and V by 2 bases; bases with no gene match: 7. Germline CDR1 is MNHEY and CDR2 is SMNVEV (reference sequence). The CDR3 has 15 amino acids. The CDR3 DNA reads as TGTGCCAGCAGTTTACGAGCGGGAGTTTTGAATGAGCAGTTCTTC. The encoded protein is CASSLRAGVLNEQFF.

This clonotype was seen only a few times. This sequence joins TRBV24-1 and TRBJ2-1; D call uncertain. Germline CDR1 reads KGHDR; CDR2 reads SFDVKD. Deletions cut 1 base from V and 4 bases from J, with 7 bases between. The CDR3 runs to 14 residues. CDR3 coding DNA: TGTGCCACCAGTGATTTTCGCGGATACAATGAGCAGTTCTTC. Its translation is CATSDFRGYNEQFF.

This chain joins TRBV7-2 and TRBJ2-7; 7 bases map to TRBD2. V trimming: 5 bases; J trimming: 2 bases; junction bases outside the gene matches: 9. The CDR3 consists of 15 residues. Germline V lookup: CDR1 SGHTA, CDR2 FQGNSA. This CDR3 reads CASSRGGGGPYEQYF. The CDR3 DNA reads TGTGCCAGCAGCAGAGGTGGGGGAGGGCCCTACGAGCAGTACTTC.

The chain couples TRBV11-1 to TRBJ2-3, with 10 bases identical to TRBD1. The length of the CDR3 is 16 residues. Unmatched junction bases numbered 8, after V lost 5 bases and J lost 3 bases. Germline V gene sequence: CDR1 SGHAT, CDR2 FQDESV (reference sequence). The CDR3 reads CASSTRLDRGTDTQYF. The DNA of the CDR3 is TGTGCCAGCAGCACTCGACTGGACAGGGGGACAGATACGCAGTATTTT.

This clonotype has a handful of counts. The chain uses TRBV6-1 and TRBJ2-3; tentative D call: TRBD2 (5 bases). CDR3 length equals 14 residues. Deletions cut 6 bases from V and 14 bases from J, with 24 bases between. Germline V CDR1 and CDR2: MNHNS, SASEGT. The CDR3 DNA reads as TGTGCCAGCAGCTCGGGAACCCCGAAAGAGTCCCGGTATTTT. Amino acids: CASSSGTPKESRYF.

This clonotype was counted only a few times. The chain joins TRBV7-2 to TRBJ2-7, with a tentative D call TRBD2 (5 bases). The CDR3 extends over 16 amino acids. V shed 2 bases and J shed 3 bases, with 17 bases lying between them. Germline V lookup: CDR1 SGHTA, CDR2 FQGNSA. CDR3 DNA sequence: TGTGCCAGCAGCTTATCCCACGGGGTACCGAGCTACGAGCAGTACTTC. Protein product: CASSLSHGVPSYEQYF.

The V call is TRBV4-3, the J call TRBJ2-7, with TRBD2 matching over 8 bases. The CDR3 sequence is 18 residues long. Losses at the gene ends were 0 bases for V and 4 bases for J; bases not matched to a gene: 14. Germline CDR1 LGHNA, CDR2 YSLEER. The CDR3 nucleotides are TGCGCCAGCAGCCAAGAAGTCAACGGGAGGGCTGATTCTTACGAGCAGTACTTC. Translating gives CASSQEVNGRADSYEQYF.